This TCR beta chain was retrieved from a study of OX40 agonist ivuxolimab in advanced cancers. The protocol was immunoSEQ multiplex PCR, while the TCRdb copy is restricted to in-frame clones and leaves out a portion. The table lists more than 9,000 clones, less than 80% of them singletons, with 35% in the top ten. The CDR3 sequence is 15 residues long. Germline-derived CDR1 and CDR2 are LGHNA and YSLEER. The ends lost 0 bases at V and 6 bases at J; junction bases unmatched: 5. Sequencing was performed on CD4+ or CD8+ T cells sorted from blood, taken in a trial of the OX40 agonist ivuxolimab. The rearrangement joins TRBV4-3 to TRBJ2-7; 10 nucleotides agree with TRBD2. The source is an adult with an advanced solid tumor such as melanoma, head and neck, liver or kidney cancer. CDR3 nucleotide sequence: TGCGCCAGCAGCCAAGACCCAGCGGGGGGGGTCGAGCAGTACTTC. This gives the protein CASSQDPAGGVEQYF.